This TCR beta chain emerged from a study of T cell changes during pregnancy in multiple sclerosis. The CDR3 is 19 amino acids. V was shortened by 1 base and J by 10 bases, with 29 bases between the two germline ends. CDR1 and CDR2 from the germline V gene are MDHEN and SYDVKM. Sequencing used immunoSEQ multiplex PCR; TCRdb keeps in-frame clones, though not all of them. Here the sample spans around 80,000 clones, 85% to 95% being singletons. This clone was observed once. The genes are TRBV28 and TRBJ2-1, with D perhaps TRBD1 (6 bases). The specimen was peripheral blood, collected in the second trimester of pregnancy. The TCR was taken from a female donor in good health, enrolled as a control in a pregnancy study. The CDR3 DNA follows: TGTGCCAGCAGTTTATTCTCCAATTGGGCCTCAGGGGTTCGGAGGGAGCAGTTCTTC. Translation: CASSLFSNWASGVRREQFF. Based on the CDR3 plus reference TRBV28 and TRBJ2-1, the full variable domain is DVKVTQSSRYLVKRTGEKVFLECVQDMDHENMFWYRQDPGLGLRLIYFSYDVKMKEKGDIPEGYSVSREKKERFSLILESASTNQTSMYLCASSLFSNWASGVRREQFFGPGTRLTVL.